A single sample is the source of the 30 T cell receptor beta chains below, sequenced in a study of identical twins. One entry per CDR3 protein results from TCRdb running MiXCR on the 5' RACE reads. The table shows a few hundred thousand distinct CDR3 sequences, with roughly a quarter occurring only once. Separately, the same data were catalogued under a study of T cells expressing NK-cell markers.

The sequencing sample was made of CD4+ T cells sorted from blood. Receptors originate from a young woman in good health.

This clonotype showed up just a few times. The CDR3 DNA is TGTGGGTCCCGGGGGGGTGCAGCGAACACCGGGGAGCTGTTTTTT. The encoded protein is CGSRGGAANTGELFF. This chain links TRBV12-3 or TRBV12-4 with TRBJ2-2; TRBD2 aligns across 8 bases. The CDR3 totals 15 residues.

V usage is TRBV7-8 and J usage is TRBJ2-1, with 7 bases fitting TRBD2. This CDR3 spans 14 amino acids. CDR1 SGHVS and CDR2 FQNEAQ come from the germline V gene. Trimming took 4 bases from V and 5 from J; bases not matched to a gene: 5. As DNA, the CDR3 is TGTGCCAGCAGCTGGTCTAGCGGTCACAATGAGCAGTTCTTC. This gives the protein CASSWSSGHNEQFF. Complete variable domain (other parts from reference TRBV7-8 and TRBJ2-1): GAGVSQSPRYKVAKRGQDVALRCDPISGHVSLFWYQQALGQGPEFLTYFQNEAQLDKSGLPSDRFFAERPEGSVSTLKIQRTQQEDSAVYLCASSWSSGHNEQFFGPGTRLTVL.

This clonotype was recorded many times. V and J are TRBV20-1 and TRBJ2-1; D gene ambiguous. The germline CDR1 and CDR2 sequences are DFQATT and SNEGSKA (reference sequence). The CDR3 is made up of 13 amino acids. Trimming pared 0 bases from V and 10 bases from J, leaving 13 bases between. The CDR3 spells CSARDRVQAEQFF. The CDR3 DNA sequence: TGCAGTGCTAGAGATCGCGTACAAGCCGAGCAGTTCTTC.

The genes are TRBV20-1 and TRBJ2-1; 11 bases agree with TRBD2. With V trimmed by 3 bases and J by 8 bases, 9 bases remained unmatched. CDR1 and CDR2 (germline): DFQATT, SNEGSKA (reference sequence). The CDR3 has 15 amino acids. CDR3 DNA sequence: TGCAGTGCTAGCCCGTTAGCGGGAGGGCGGCATGAGCAGTTCTTC. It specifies CSASPLAGGRHEQFF.

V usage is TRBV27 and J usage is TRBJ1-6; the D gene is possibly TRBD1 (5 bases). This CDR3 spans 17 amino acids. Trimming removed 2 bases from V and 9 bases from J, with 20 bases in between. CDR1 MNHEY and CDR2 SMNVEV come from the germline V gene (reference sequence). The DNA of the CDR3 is TGTGCCAGCAGTTTACGCTACCTTGGGGGTCGCGGTTCACCCCTCCACTTT. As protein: CASSLRYLGGRGSPLHF.

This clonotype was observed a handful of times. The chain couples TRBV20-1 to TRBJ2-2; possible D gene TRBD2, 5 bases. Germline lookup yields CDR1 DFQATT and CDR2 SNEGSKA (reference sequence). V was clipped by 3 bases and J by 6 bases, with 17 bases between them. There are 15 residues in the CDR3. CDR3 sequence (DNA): TGCAGTGCTAGCCCCCGCGGGCGTTCGGCCGGGGAGCTGTTTTTT. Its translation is CSASPRGRSAGELFF.

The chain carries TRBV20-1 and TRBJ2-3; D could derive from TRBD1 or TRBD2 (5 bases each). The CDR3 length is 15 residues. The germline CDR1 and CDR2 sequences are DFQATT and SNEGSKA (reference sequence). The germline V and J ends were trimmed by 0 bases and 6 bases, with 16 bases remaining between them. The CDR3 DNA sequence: TGCAGTGCTAGAGATAATCGGGGCTTTGCGGATACGCAGTATTTT. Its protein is CSARDNRGFADTQYF.

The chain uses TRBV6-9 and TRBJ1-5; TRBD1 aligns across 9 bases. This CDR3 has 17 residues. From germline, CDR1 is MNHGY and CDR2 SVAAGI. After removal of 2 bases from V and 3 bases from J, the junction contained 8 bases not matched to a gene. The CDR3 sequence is CASSYPNRGPPNQPQHF. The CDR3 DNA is TGTGCCAGCAGTTATCCCAACAGGGGGCCCCCCAATCAGCCCCAGCATTTT.

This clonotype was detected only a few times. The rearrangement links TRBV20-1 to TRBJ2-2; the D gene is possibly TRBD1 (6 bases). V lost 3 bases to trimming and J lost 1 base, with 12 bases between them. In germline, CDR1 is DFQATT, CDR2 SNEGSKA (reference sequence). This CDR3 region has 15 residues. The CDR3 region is CSASSGTLNTGELFF. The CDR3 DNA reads TGCAGTGCTAGCTCCGGGACACTGAACACCGGGGAGCTGTTTTTT.

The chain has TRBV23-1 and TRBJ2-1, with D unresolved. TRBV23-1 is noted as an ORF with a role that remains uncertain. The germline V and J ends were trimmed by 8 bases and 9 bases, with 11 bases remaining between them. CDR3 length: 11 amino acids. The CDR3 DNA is TGCGCCAGCCGCCCCATCGGTGAGCAGTTCTTC. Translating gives CASRPIGEQFF.

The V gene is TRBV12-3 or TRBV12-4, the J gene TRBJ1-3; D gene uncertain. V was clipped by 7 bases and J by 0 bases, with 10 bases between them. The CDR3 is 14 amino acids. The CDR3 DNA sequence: TGTGCCAGCACGCGTTCCAACTCTGGAAACACCATATATTTT. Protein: CASTRSNSGNTIYF.

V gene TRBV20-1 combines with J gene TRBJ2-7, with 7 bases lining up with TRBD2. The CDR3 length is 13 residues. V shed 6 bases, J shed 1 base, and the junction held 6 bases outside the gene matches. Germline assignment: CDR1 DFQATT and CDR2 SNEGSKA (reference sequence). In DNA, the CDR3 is TGCAGTGCGGCGGGAGTGTCTTCCTACGAGCAGTACTTC. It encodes CSAAGVSSYEQYF.

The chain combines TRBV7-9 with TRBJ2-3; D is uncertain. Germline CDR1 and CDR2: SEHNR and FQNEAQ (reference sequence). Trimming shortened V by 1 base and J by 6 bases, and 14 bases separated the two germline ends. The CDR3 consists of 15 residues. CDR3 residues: CASSLGPTLGDTQYF. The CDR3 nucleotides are TGTGCCAGCAGCTTAGGCCCAACCCTCGGGGATACGCAGTATTTT.

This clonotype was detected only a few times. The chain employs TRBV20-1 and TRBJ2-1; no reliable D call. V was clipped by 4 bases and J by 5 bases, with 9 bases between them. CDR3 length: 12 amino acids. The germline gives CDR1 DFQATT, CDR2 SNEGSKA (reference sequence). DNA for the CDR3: TGCAGTGCTACTCGACCTGACAATGAGCAGTTCTTC. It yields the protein CSATRPDNEQFF.

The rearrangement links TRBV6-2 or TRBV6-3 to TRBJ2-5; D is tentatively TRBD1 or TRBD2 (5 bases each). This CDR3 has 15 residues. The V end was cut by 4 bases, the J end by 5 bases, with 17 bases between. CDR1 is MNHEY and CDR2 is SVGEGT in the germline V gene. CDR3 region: CASSSTGTDFETQYF. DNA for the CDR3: TGTGCCAGCAGTTCAACCGGGACCGACTTCGAGACCCAGTACTTC.

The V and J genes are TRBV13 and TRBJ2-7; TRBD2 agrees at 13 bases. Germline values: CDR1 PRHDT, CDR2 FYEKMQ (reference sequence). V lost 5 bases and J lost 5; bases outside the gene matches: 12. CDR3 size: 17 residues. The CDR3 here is CASSPRTSGSRRDEQYF. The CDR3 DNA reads TGTGCCAGCAGCCCACGGACTAGCGGGAGTAGAAGGGACGAGCAGTACTTC.

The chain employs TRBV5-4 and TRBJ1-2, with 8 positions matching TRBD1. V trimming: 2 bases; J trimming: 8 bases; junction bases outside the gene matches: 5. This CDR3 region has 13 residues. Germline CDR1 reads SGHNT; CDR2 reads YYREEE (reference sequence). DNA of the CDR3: TGTGCCAGCAGCTTCGACAGGGGCGGCGGCTACACCTTC. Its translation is CASSFDRGGGYTF. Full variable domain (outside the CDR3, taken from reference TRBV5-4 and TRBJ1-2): ETGVTQSPTHLIKTRGQQVTLRCSSQSGHNTVSWYQQALGQGPQFIFQYYREEENGRGNFPPRFSGLQFPNYSSELNVNALELDDSALYLCASSFDRGGGYTFGSGTRLTVV.

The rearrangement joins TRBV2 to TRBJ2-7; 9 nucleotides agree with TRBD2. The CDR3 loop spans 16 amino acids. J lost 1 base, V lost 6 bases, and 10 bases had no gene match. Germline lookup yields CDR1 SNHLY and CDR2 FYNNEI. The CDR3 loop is CASRPLGGGVSYEQYF. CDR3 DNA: TGTGCCAGCAGACCCTTAGGCGGGGGGGTATCCTACGAGCAGTACTTC.

CDR3 in amino acids: CASSPGGSATQYF. The DNA for the CDR3 is TGTGCCTCCTCACCGGGCGGGAGCGCTACGCAGTATTTT. The chain carries TRBV30 and TRBJ2-3; 7 bases are a match to TRBD2. The V gene end was trimmed by 7 bases and the J gene end by 8 bases; junction bases not matched to a gene: 12. Germline CDR1 reads GTSNPN; CDR2 reads SVGIG (reference sequence). CDR3 length: 13 residues.

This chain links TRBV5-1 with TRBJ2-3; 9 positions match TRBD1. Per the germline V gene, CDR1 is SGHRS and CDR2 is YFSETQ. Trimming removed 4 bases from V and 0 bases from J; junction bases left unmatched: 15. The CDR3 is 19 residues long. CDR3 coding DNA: TGCGCCAGCAGCCGGCGTACCACGGGACAGGGCTATAGCACAGATACGCAGTATTTT. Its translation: CASSRRTTGQGYSTDTQYF.

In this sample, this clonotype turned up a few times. The CDR3 loop reads CASKGRSAYNEQFF. The CDR3 DNA sequence: TGTGCCAGCAAGGGAAGGAGCGCCTACAATGAGCAGTTCTTC. V usage is TRBV6-1 and J usage is TRBJ2-1; D ambiguous. The CDR3 covers 14 residues. Trimming cost V 7 bases and J 2 bases, with 12 bases left between them. The germline CDR1 and CDR2 sequences are MNHNS and SASEGT.

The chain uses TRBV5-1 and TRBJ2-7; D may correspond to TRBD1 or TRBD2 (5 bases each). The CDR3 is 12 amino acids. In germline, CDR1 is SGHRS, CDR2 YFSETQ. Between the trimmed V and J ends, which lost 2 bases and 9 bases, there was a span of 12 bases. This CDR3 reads CASSLGDGGQYF. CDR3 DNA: TGCGCCAGCAGCTTAGGGGACGGCGGGCAGTACTTC.

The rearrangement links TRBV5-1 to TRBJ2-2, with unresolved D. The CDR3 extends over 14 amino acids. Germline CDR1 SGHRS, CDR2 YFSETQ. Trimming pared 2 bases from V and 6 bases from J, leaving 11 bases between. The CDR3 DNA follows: TGCGCCAGCAGCTTTAGCCCCCCGGCCGGGGAGCTGTTTTTT. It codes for CASSFSPPAGELFF.

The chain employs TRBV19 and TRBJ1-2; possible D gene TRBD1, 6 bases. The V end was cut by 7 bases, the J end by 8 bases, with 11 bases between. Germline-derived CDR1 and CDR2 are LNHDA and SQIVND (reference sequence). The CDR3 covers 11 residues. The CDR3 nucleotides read TGTGCCAGTATCACAGGGACCGGCTACACCTTC. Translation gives CASITGTGYTF.

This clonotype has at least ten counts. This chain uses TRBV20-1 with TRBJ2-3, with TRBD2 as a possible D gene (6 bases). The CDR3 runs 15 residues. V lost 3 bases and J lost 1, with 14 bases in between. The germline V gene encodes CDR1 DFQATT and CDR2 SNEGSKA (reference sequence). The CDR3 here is CSASLASTGTDTQYF. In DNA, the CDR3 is TGCAGTGCTAGCCTAGCGTCGACGGGCACAGATACGCAGTATTTT.

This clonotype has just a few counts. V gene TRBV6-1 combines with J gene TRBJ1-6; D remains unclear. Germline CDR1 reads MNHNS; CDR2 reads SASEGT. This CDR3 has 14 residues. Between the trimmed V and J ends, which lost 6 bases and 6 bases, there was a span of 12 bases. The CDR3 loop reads CASSNGLFNSPLHF. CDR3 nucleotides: TGTGCCAGCAGCAACGGGCTGTTTAATTCACCCCTCCACTTT.

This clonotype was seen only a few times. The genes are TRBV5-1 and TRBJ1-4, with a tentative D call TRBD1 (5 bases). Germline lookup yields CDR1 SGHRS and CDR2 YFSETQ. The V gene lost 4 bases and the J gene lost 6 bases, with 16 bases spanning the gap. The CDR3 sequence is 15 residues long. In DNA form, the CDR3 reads TGCGCCAGCAGCGCAACAGGTGCCCCGGATGAAAAACTGTTTTTT. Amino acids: CASSATGAPDEKLFF.

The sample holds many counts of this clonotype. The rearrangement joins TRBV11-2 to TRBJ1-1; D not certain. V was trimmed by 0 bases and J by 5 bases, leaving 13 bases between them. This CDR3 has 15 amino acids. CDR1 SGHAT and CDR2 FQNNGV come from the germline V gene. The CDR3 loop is CASSLDPGSSTEAFF. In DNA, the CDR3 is TGTGCCAGCAGCTTAGATCCGGGTAGTAGTACTGAAGCTTTCTTT.

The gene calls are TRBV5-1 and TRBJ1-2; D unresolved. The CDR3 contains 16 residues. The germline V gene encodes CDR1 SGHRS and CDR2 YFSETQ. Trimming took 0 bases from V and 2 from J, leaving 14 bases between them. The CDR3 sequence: CASSLGQTSVNYGYTF. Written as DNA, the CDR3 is TGCGCCAGCAGCTTGGGCCAGACCTCGGTAAACTATGGCTACACCTTC. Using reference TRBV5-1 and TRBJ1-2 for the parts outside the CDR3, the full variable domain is KAGVTQTPRYLIKTRGQQVTLSCSPISGHRSVSWYQQTPGQGLQFLFEYFSETQRNKGNFPGRFSGRQFSNSRSEMNVSTLELGDSALYLCASSLGQTSVNYGYTFGSGTRLTVV.

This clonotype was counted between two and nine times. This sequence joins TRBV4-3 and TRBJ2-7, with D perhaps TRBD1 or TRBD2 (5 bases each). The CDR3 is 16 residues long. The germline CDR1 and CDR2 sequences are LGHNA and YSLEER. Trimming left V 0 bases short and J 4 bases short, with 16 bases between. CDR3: CASSQDRDLFGYEQYF. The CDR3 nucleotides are TGCGCCAGCAGCCAAGATCGGGACCTGTTCGGATACGAGCAGTACTTC.